This entry lists 26 T cell receptor beta chains sequenced from one sample in a study of blood T cell repertoires in COVID-19. Assay: immunoSEQ multiplex PCR; the TCRdb copy retains only in-frame clones and omits some. In the table there are about 150,000 clones, 80% to 90% of which are singletons. The sequenced sample consisted of peripheral blood. Source of these receptors: a woman aged 70-85 years with acute or convalescent COVID-19.

The rearrangement links TRBV5-4 to TRBJ2-5; weak D call: TRBD1 (5 bases). The CDR3 is 14 amino acids. Germline V CDR1 and CDR2: SGHNT, YYREEE (reference sequence). The V end was cut by 0 bases, the J end by 2 bases, with 8 bases between. CDR3: CASSLGGAQETQYF. CDR3 DNA: TGTGCCAGCAGCTTGGGTGGGGCACAAGAGACCCAGTACTTC.

This clone has only one observation. This chain uses TRBV5-1 with TRBJ2-3; D may be TRBD2 (6 bases). The V end lost 4 bases, the J end lost 0 bases, and 12 bases lay between the germline ends. The CDR3 has 15 residues. Germline V gives CDR1 SGHRS, CDR2 YFSETQ. CDR3 nucleotides: TGCGCCAGCAGCCCCGGGGGAACTAGCACAGATACGCAGTATTTT. Protein product: CASSPGGTSTDTQYF.

This rearrangement joins TRBV5-1 to TRBJ1-1, with D unresolved. The CDR3 consists of 15 residues. V lost 3 bases and J lost 4, with 16 bases in between. Germline CDR1 SGHRS, CDR2 YFSETQ. CDR3 sequence (DNA): TGCGCCAGCAGCTCCAATGGCGGGGAGAGCACTGAAGCTTTCTTT. This encodes CASSSNGGESTEAFF.

This clone was observed a few times. This chain connects TRBV3-1 (or the pseudogene TRBV3-2) to TRBJ1-1; D gene unclear. From germline, CDR1 is LGHDT and CDR2 YNNKEL (reference sequence). This CDR3 contains 12 residues. Trimming shortened V by 1 base and J by 11 bases, and 11 bases separated the two germline ends. In DNA form, the CDR3 reads TGTGCCAGCAGCCAAGTTGATAGTGCGGCTTTCTTT. Protein sequence: CASSQVDSAAFF.

This CDR3 reads CASSAQGFGQPQHF. DNA for the CDR3: TGTGCCAGCAGCGCTCAGGGGTTCGGTCAGCCCCAGCATTTT. This sequence joins TRBV27 and TRBJ1-5, with D possibly matching TRBD1 (6 bases). V lost 6 bases to trimming and J lost 6 bases, with 15 bases between them. The CDR3 sequence is 14 residues long. CDR1 and CDR2 from the germline V gene are MNHEY and SMNVEV (reference sequence).

The genes are TRBV3-1 (or the pseudogene TRBV3-2) and TRBJ2-7; TRBD2 matches at 8 bases. V gave up 1 base and J gave up 2 bases; unmatched junction bases: 7. CDR3 size: 16 residues. Germline loops: CDR1 LGHDT, CDR2 YNNKEL (reference sequence). The CDR3 DNA is TGTGCCAGCAGCCAAGGGCCAGCGGGGGCCGCCTACGAGCAGTACTTC. It codes for CASSQGPAGAAYEQYF.

The J gene is TRBJ2-7, the V gene TRBV5-6, with 10 bases that match TRBD2. The ends lost 7 bases at V and 2 bases at J; junction bases unmatched: 12. This CDR3 comprises 16 residues. The V gene's germline CDR1 is SGHDT and CDR2 YYEEEE. CDR3 sequence (DNA): TGTGCCAGCGGACGGGGTCTAGCGGGGGAACCCTACGAGCAGTACTTC. Protein sequence: CASGRGLAGEPYEQYF.

V usage is TRBV6-2 or TRBV6-3 and J usage is TRBJ2-1; 12 positions match TRBD2. The CDR3 is made up of 15 amino acids. Per germline, CDR1 MNHEY and CDR2 SVGEGT. The V segment lost 5 bases and the J segment 9 bases; nucleotides outside the gene matches: 8. CDR3 amino acids: CASSLAGGPRLEQFF. The DNA of the CDR3 is TGTGCCAGCAGTCTAGCGGGGGGGCCCCGTCTTGAGCAGTTCTTC.

The chain employs TRBV24-1 and TRBJ1-5, with a weak D call TRBD1 (6 bases). The CDR3 has 17 residues. The V end lost 8 bases, the J end lost 5 bases, and 24 bases lay between the germline ends. Germline-derived CDR1 and CDR2 are KGHDR and SFDVKD. In DNA form, the CDR3 reads TGTGCCACCATCCCCCCAACAGGGCAGGGATTAGATCAGCCCCAGCATTTT. This sequence encodes CATIPPTGQGLDQPQHF.

J is TRBJ2-4 and V is TRBV6-6, with 11 bases matching TRBD1. CDR1 is MNHNY, CDR2 SVGAGI, per germline (reference sequence). The CDR3 has 17 residues. V shed 5 bases and J 2 bases; nucleotides not matched to a gene: 8. The CDR3 spells CASSLSGQGESKNIQYF. The CDR3 DNA reads as TGTGCCAGCAGTCTTTCGGGACAGGGGGAATCCAAAAACATTCAGTACTTC.

In this sample, this clone turned up a few times. The chain has TRBV5-8 and TRBJ1-2; D gene unclear. The CDR3 spans 13 residues. In germline, CDR1 is SGHTS, CDR2 YDEGEE. The V end lost 7 bases, the J end lost 4 bases, and 14 bases lay between the germline ends. For the CDR3, the DNA is TGTGCCAGCCGGGGAGGGATTCGCTATGGCTACACCTTC. Its protein product is CASRGGIRYGYTF.

V is TRBV19 and J is TRBJ2-5; TRBD2 aligns across 10 bases. Trimming at V came to 10 bases and at J to 9 bases, leaving 8 bases not matched to a gene. The germline V gene has CDR1 LNHDA and CDR2 SQIVND (reference sequence). This CDR3 is 12 amino acids long. Written as DNA, the CDR3 is TGTGCCACCACTAGCGGGGTGGGGGCCCAGTACTTC. Its protein product is CATTSGVGAQYF. The full variable domain, completed using reference TRBV19 and TRBJ2-5, is DGGITQSPKYLFRKEGQNVTLSCEQNLNHDAMYWYRQDPGQGLRLIYYSQIVNDFQKGDIAEGYSVSREKKESFPLTVTSAQKNPTAFYLCATTSGVGAQYFGPGTRLLVL.

J is TRBJ1-1 and V is TRBV28; 7 nucleotides line up with TRBD1. Germline lookup yields CDR1 MDHEN and CDR2 SYDVKM. The CDR3 is made up of 14 amino acids. V was clipped by 4 bases and J by 0 bases; unmatched bases: 2. The DNA for the CDR3 is TGTGCCAGCAGTTCAGGGACAGTGAACACTGAAGCTTTCTTT. It is translated as CASSSGTVNTEAFF.

The V call is TRBV2, the J call TRBJ1-4; weak D call: TRBD1 (6 bases). CDR1 SNHLY and CDR2 FYNNEI come from the germline V gene. Trimming pared 6 bases from V and 4 bases from J, leaving 15 bases between. CDR3 length: 15 residues. The DNA of the CDR3 is TGTGCCAGCAGAACTACAGGGTTTGGTAATGAAAAACTGTTTTTT. Translating it yields CASRTTGFGNEKLFF.

This rearrangement joins TRBV3-1 (or the pseudogene TRBV3-2) to TRBJ1-2; TRBD1 aligns across 10 bases. The J segment lost 2 bases and the V segment lost 5 bases, leaving 2 bases of the junction unmatched. Germline assignment: CDR1 LGHDT and CDR2 YNNKEL (reference sequence). There are 14 residues in the CDR3. The CDR3 here is CASSATGGNYGYTF. In nucleotides, the CDR3 is TGTGCCAGCAGCGCGACAGGGGGCAACTATGGCTACACCTTC.

This rearrangement joins TRBV3-1 (or the pseudogene TRBV3-2) to TRBJ1-4; D is ambiguous. Per germline, CDR1 LGHDT and CDR2 YNNKEL (reference sequence). The V gene lost 4 bases and the J gene lost 0 bases, with 6 bases spanning the gap. The CDR3 loop spans 14 amino acids. Written as DNA, the CDR3 is TGTGCCAGCAGCCTGCGGTCAACTAATGAAAAACTGTTTTTT. Its translation: CASSLRSTNEKLFF.

The CDR3 sequence is CASSRGGSSYNEQFF. CDR3 bases: TGTGCCAGCAGTCGGGGGGGAAGCTCCTACAATGAGCAGTTCTTC. This chain connects TRBV6-2 or TRBV6-3 to TRBJ2-1, with 8 bases identical to TRBD2. The length of the CDR3 is 15 residues. Trimming took 5 bases from V and 0 from J; bases not matched to a gene: 3. Germline values: CDR1 MNHEY, CDR2 SVGEGT.

The J gene is TRBJ2-4, the V gene TRBV6-5; D is possibly TRBD1 (5 bases). Between the trimmed V and J ends, which lost 5 bases and 0 bases, there was a span of 11 bases. This CDR3 region has 15 residues. Per the germline V gene, CDR1 is MNHEY and CDR2 is SVGAGI. CDR3: CASSMETVAKNIQYF. The CDR3, as DNA: TGTGCCAGCAGTATGGAGACAGTAGCCAAAAACATTCAGTACTTC.

The chain is built from TRBV7-8 and TRBJ2-3; 10 nucleotides match TRBD2. The germline V gene has CDR1 SGHVS and CDR2 FQNEAQ. The CDR3 is 19 residues long. J gave up 7 bases and V 4 bases, and 20 bases lay outside the gene matches. CDR3 loop: CASSSLSGGAVFGLYTQYF. In nucleotides, the CDR3 is TGTGCCAGCAGCTCGCTGAGCGGGGGGGCCGTTTTTGGCTTATATACGCAGTATTTT.

The chain recombines TRBV20-1 with TRBJ1-6; unclear D gene. The germline V gene has CDR1 DFQATT and CDR2 SNEGSKA (reference sequence). Trimming took 3 bases from V and 0 from J, leaving 6 bases between them. The CDR3 spans 14 residues. CDR3: CSASVSSYNSPLHF. As DNA, the CDR3 is TGCAGTGCTAGTGTGAGCTCCTATAATTCACCCCTCCACTTT.

In this sample, this clone turned up once. J is TRBJ1-5 and V is TRBV10-3; 8 bases align to TRBD1. The CDR3 sequence is 16 residues long. J was trimmed by 2 bases and V by 6 bases; bases with no gene match: 9. Germline V CDR1 and CDR2: ENHRY, SYGVKD. Here the CDR3 reads CAIRGAGQGGNQPQHF. The CDR3 region has the DNA TGTGCCATCAGGGGGGCTGGACAGGGCGGCAATCAGCCCCAGCATTTT.

The chain employs TRBV7-2 and TRBJ2-5; perhaps TRBD2 as D (5 bases). CDR3 length equals 18 residues. Germline V gene sequence: CDR1 SGHTA, CDR2 FQGNSA. V was shortened by 5 bases and J by 2 bases, with 24 bases between the two germline ends. The CDR3 here is CASSPRGGRSSGQETQYF. As DNA, the CDR3 is TGTGCCAGCAGCCCTAGAGGAGGCCGGTCGAGCGGACAAGAGACCCAGTACTTC.

This chain joins TRBV6-2 or TRBV6-3 and TRBJ1-2; D not certain. This CDR3 spans 13 amino acids. Germline CDR1 MNHEY, CDR2 SVGEGT. V was shortened by 2 bases and J by 8 bases, with 12 bases between the two germline ends. The chain's CDR3 is CASSYPLGGGYTF. The DNA for the CDR3 is TGTGCCAGCAGTTACCCCCTCGGCGGCGGCTACACCTTC.

The V gene is TRBV3-1 (or the pseudogene TRBV3-2), the J gene TRBJ1-1; no reliable D call. This CDR3 is built from 14 residues. The V end lost 4 bases, the J end lost 0 bases, and 9 bases lay between the germline ends. Germline V gene sequence: CDR1 LGHDT, CDR2 YNNKEL (reference sequence). The DNA for the CDR3 is TGTGCCAGCAGCCGCGTCCTTATGAACACTGAAGCTTTCTTT. It codes for CASSRVLMNTEAFF.

This clone was seen a handful of times. The rearrangement joins TRBV11-2 to TRBJ1-4; 7 bases line up with TRBD1. Looked up from germline, CDR1 is SGHAT and CDR2 is FQNNGV. V was clipped by 1 base and J by 0 bases; unmatched bases: 2. The CDR3 runs to 16 residues. CDR3 coding DNA: TGTGCCAGCAGCTTAGGGACAGGTGCAACTAATGAAAAACTGTTTTTT. Translating it yields CASSLGTGATNEKLFF.

This chain links TRBV10-3 with TRBJ1-1; 7 positions agree with TRBD1. The CDR3 runs to 15 residues. With 5 bases clipped from V and 1 base from J, the junction kept 7 bases outside the gene matches. Per the germline V gene, CDR1 is ENHRY and CDR2 is SYGVKD. CDR3 region: CAISKRDSGNTEAFF. The CDR3 nucleotides are TGTGCCATCAGTAAACGGGACAGTGGGAACACTGAAGCTTTCTTT.